In its sample, the clone carrying this T cell receptor (beta chain) was seen many times. Its target is not known. With molecular barcodes, quantitative 5'-RACE was used to make the TCR beta libraries. TCRdb passed the 5' RACE reads through MiXCR, listing each CDR3 protein once. Counted here are 200,000 to 250,000 distinct CDR3 sequences, about 10% occurring once; the ten biggest clones make up approximately 20%. The data derive from a study of CD8 T cells in ankylosing spondylitis. General study findings and limits: Clones linked to disease were reported to show significant enrichment in matched ankylosing spondylitis synovial fluid.

Germline V CDR1 and CDR2: SNHLY, FYNNEI. V dropped 4 bases and J dropped 4; count of bases not matched to a gene: 16. The length of the CDR3 is 19 residues. The clonotype originates from a male donor with ankylosing spondylitis or in good health (not recorded which). The material sequenced was blood, either unsorted or a sorted T cell fraction (not recorded which). V gene TRBV2 combines with J gene TRBJ2-5; TRBD2 aligns across 12 bases. The CDR3 is CASSVFWTSGAKMGETQYF. Written as DNA, the CDR3 is TGTGCCAGCAGTGTATTTTGGACTAGCGGGGCAAAAATGGGAGAGACCCAGTACTTC.